The 7 T cell receptor beta chains below were found in one sample sequenced in a study of T cell repertoires in cytomegalovirus infection. TCRdb re-derived calls from the reads in MiXCR, one entry per CDR3 protein. The sample records around 70,000 distinct CDR3 sequences, 3.5% to 4% being singletons. Sequenced input: PBMCs. These receptors were collected from a human donor in good health (CMV status not recorded). Some clones in this sample may be carry-over from other donors' samples.

Ten or more counts support this clonotype. The gene calls are TRBV28 and TRBJ1-1; a possible D gene is TRBD1 (6 bases). The V gene's germline CDR1 is MDHEN and CDR2 SYDVKM. V was shortened by 4 bases and J by 4 bases, with 10 bases between the two germline ends. The CDR3 is 13 residues long. The CDR3 loop is CASSSGGITEAFF. CDR3 nucleotides: TGTGCCAGCAGTTCTGGGGGCATCACTGAAGCTTTCTTT. Using reference TRBV28 and TRBJ1-1 for the parts outside the CDR3, the full variable domain is DVKVTQSSRYLVKRTGEKVFLECVQDMDHENMFWYRQDPGLGLRLIYFSYDVKMKEKGDIPEGYSVSREKKERFSLILESASTNQTSMYLCASSSGGITEAFFGQGTRLTVV.

There are many counts of this clonotype. The gene calls are TRBV6-1 and TRBJ1-1; perhaps TRBD1 as D (5 bases). In germline, CDR1 is MNHNS, CDR2 SASEGT. There are 17 residues in the CDR3. The V end was cut by 7 bases, the J end by 5 bases, with 26 bases between. CDR3 coding DNA: TGTGCCAGCACCATCCGGGCCTCCGGGGGGGGGAGGACTGAAGCTTTCTTT. Protein: CASTIRASGGGRTEAFF.

This clonotype was picked up many times. The V call is TRBV28, the J call TRBJ1-1; D remains ambiguous. V gave up 3 bases and J gave up 0 bases, with 8 bases separating them. The germline gives CDR1 MDHEN, CDR2 SYDVKM. The CDR3 is 14 residues long. In DNA, the CDR3 is TGTGCCAGCAGTTTTAGTACGTTGAACACTGAAGCTTTCTTT. This codes for CASSFSTLNTEAFF.

This clonotype was seen at least ten times. This sequence joins TRBV7-2 and TRBJ2-3; the D is unclear. V lost 5 bases to trimming and J lost 7 bases, with 22 bases between them. Germline CDR1 and CDR2: SGHTA and FQGNSA. The CDR3 loop spans 16 amino acids. The CDR3 coding sequence is TGTGCCAGCAGCGCCCCCATAGGCCAGGCGACGAATACGCAGTATTTT. The encoded protein is CASSAPIGQATNTQYF.

This chain uses TRBV20-1 with TRBJ2-2, with D uncertain. In germline, CDR1 is DFQATT, CDR2 SNEGSKA (reference sequence). V dropped 6 bases and J dropped 2 bases, with 10 bases sitting between them. This CDR3 contains 13 residues. The CDR3 here is CSALLVNTGELFF. The CDR3 DNA follows: TGCAGTGCCCTTCTAGTTAACACCGGGGAGCTGTTTTTT.

This clonotype was counted at least ten times. This rearrangement joins TRBV4-1 to TRBJ1-6, with a weak D call TRBD1 (6 bases). The CDR3 has 16 residues. Germline loops: CDR1 MGHRA, CDR2 YSYEKL. Trimming shortened V by 3 bases and J by 10 bases, and 19 bases separated the two germline ends. This chain's CDR3 is CASSHEPGEQRSPLHF. CDR3 nucleotides: TGCGCCAGCAGCCATGAACCAGGGGAACAGAGATCACCCCTCCACTTT.

This clonotype showed up many times. This chain joins TRBV20-1 and TRBJ1-3, with D unclear. V lost 6 bases, J lost 2 bases, and 11 bases lay in between. Germline V gene sequence: CDR1 DFQATT, CDR2 SNEGSKA (reference sequence). The CDR3 totals 13 residues. As DNA, the CDR3 is TGCAGTGCGACGGCTGGTACTGGAAACACCATATATTTT. Protein sequence: CSATAGTGNTIYF.